Listed here are 25 T cell receptor beta chains from one sample, sequenced in a study of blood T cell repertoires in COVID-19. The protocol was immunoSEQ multiplex PCR, while the TCRdb copy is restricted to in-frame clones and leaves out a portion. The profile shows 70,000 to 100,000 clones, over 90% of them singletons. The specimen sequenced was peripheral blood. The source of these receptors is a man aged 55 to 70 with acute or convalescent COVID-19.

This chain links TRBV5-4 with TRBJ2-5, with 8 bases fitting TRBD1. Germline V gene sequence: CDR1 SGHNT, CDR2 YYREEE (reference sequence). V dropped 4 bases and J dropped 4; count of bases not matched to a gene: 9. The CDR3 loop spans 15 amino acids. The CDR3 nucleotides are TGTGCCAGCAGCACACCGACAGGGGAGAGAGAGACCCAGTACTTC. Its translation is CASSTPTGERETQYF.

The rearrangement uses TRBV5-1 and TRBJ2-1; 8 nucleotides agree with TRBD2. J lost 7 bases, V lost 4 bases, and 10 bases had no gene match. CDR1 is SGHRS and CDR2 is YFSETQ in the germline V gene. The CDR3 runs to 15 residues. The CDR3 coding sequence is TGCGCCAGCAGCCCCCGGGAGGGCCTAGGTAATGAGCAGTTCTTC. Encoded protein: CASSPREGLGNEQFF.

The CDR3 DNA reads as TGTGCCAGCCCCGTTAGACGGGAAAACATTCAGTACTTC. Protein sequence: CASPVRRENIQYF. The V gene is TRBV21-1, the J gene TRBJ2-4; the D call in the table, TRBD2, was not verified against the DNA. TRBV21-1 is a known pseudogene. The CDR3 length is 13 residues.

CDR3 in DNA: TGTGCCAGCAGCACCTGGGACAGGGGCAGGGGCTACACCTTC. It codes for CASSTWDRGRGYTF. This chain links TRBV7-2 with TRBJ1-2, with 10 bases identical to TRBD1. There are 14 residues in the CDR3. The trim removed 5 bases at V and 8 bases at J, leaving 8 bases unmatched. Looked up from germline, CDR1 is SGHTA and CDR2 is FQGNSA.

The chain uses TRBV6-6 and TRBJ2-1, with TRBD2 identical over 14 bases. This CDR3 region has 15 residues. In germline, CDR1 is MNHNY, CDR2 SVGAGI (reference sequence). The ends lost 6 bases at V and 3 bases at J; junction bases unmatched: 1. CDR3 amino acids: CASRGLAGDYNEQFF. CDR3 nucleotide sequence: TGTGCCAGCAGGGGACTAGCGGGAGACTACAATGAGCAGTTCTTC.

This clone was recorded once. The V and J genes are TRBV11-2 and TRBJ2-4; D is perhaps TRBD2 (6 bases). The CDR3 totals 14 residues. The germline CDR1 and CDR2 sequences are SGHAT and FQNNGV. Trimming removed 1 base from V and 3 bases from J, with 7 bases in between. The CDR3 here is CASSLGGVKNIQYF. The CDR3 DNA reads TGTGCCAGCAGCTTAGGCGGGGTCAAAAACATTCAGTACTTC.

This chain joins TRBV9 and TRBJ2-3; 9 positions agree with TRBD2. The J segment lost 6 bases and the V segment lost 2 bases, leaving 10 bases of the junction unmatched. The germline gives CDR1 SGDLS, CDR2 YYNGEE. The CDR3 extends over 16 amino acids. The CDR3, as DNA: TGTGCCAGCAGCGTTTTAGCGGGAGAAAGGGTGGATACGCAGTATTTT. Translation gives CASSVLAGERVDTQYF.

This clone was counted only a few times. The chain links TRBV7-3 to TRBJ2-7, with D perhaps TRBD2 (5 bases). The V gene lost 5 bases and the J gene lost 7 bases, with 15 bases spanning the gap. In germline, CDR1 is SGHTA, CDR2 FQGTGA. CDR3 length equals 13 residues. Here the CDR3 DNA reads TGTGCCAGCAGCCCAAGGGTAGCGCGTGAGCAGTACTTC. It encodes CASSPRVAREQYF.

The chain recombines TRBV6-5 with TRBJ2-7; TRBD2 aligns across 11 bases. Trimming took 4 bases from V and 0 from J; bases not matched to a gene: 2. The CDR3 spans 15 residues. The germline gives CDR1 MNHEY, CDR2 SVGAGI. CDR3 coding DNA: TGTGCCAGCAGTTCACTAGCGGGAGACTCCTACGAGCAGTACTTC. The encoded protein is CASSSLAGDSYEQYF.

This chain connects TRBV19 to TRBJ1-4; the D is unclear. Trimming cost V 3 bases and J 5 bases, with 13 bases left between them. CDR1 is LNHDA and CDR2 is SQIVND in the germline V gene (reference sequence). This CDR3 contains 15 residues. CDR3 sequence: CASSISAGINEKLFF. The CDR3 bases are TGTGCCAGTAGTATTTCCGCGGGGATAAATGAAAAACTGTTTTTT.

This clone was seen once. The chain joins TRBV18 to TRBJ2-7; 9 bases match TRBD1. Germline CDR1 is KGHSH and CDR2 is LQKENI. This CDR3 is built from 15 residues. With V trimmed by 5 bases and J by 3 bases, 8 bases remained unmatched. Here the CDR3 reads CASSRPTGGNYEQYF. The CDR3 nucleotides are TGTGCCAGCTCAAGACCGACAGGGGGGAACTACGAGCAGTACTTC.

The rearrangement joins TRBV11-2 to TRBJ2-7, with 9 bases that match TRBD2. Germline V gene lookup returns CDR1 SGHAT and CDR2 FQNNGV. Trimming removed 6 bases from V and 0 bases from J; junction bases left unmatched: 9. The CDR3 loop spans 16 amino acids. The chain's CDR3 is CASSNLAGRLSYEQYF. In DNA form, the CDR3 reads TGTGCCAGCAGTAACCTAGCGGGACGACTCTCCTACGAGCAGTACTTC. Supplemented by reference TRBV11-2 and TRBJ2-7, the full variable domain reads EAGVAQSPRYKIIEKRQSVAFWCNPISGHATLYWYQQILGQGPKLLIQFQNNGVVDDSQLPKDRFSAERLKGVDSTLKIQPAKLEDSAVYLCASSNLAGRLSYEQYFGPGTRLTVT.

V and J are TRBV4-3 and TRBJ2-7; TRBD1 aligns across 7 bases. The CDR3 runs to 16 residues. The germline CDR1 and CDR2 sequences are LGHNA and YSLEER. V lost 1 base to trimming and J lost 2 bases; unmatched junction nucleotides: 8. CDR3 protein: CASSQAWDRLPYEQYF. CDR3 coding DNA: TGCGCCAGCAGCCAAGCTTGGGACAGACTTCCCTACGAGCAGTACTTC.

This chain uses TRBV4-3 with TRBJ2-5; TRBD2 agrees at 7 bases. Per germline, CDR1 LGHNA and CDR2 YSLEER. The ends lost 3 bases at V and 1 base at J; junction bases unmatched: 14. The CDR3 has 18 residues. CDR3 loop: CASSQYLRGGGPQETQYF. The DNA of the CDR3 is TGCGCCAGCAGCCAGTATCTACGTGGGGGAGGGCCCCAAGAGACCCAGTACTTC.

This chain joins TRBV6-5 and TRBJ2-7; 7 positions match TRBD2. The CDR3 consists of 13 residues. Germline trimming cut 6 bases from V and 2 bases from J; bases unmatched to any gene: 4. Germline CDR1 MNHEY, CDR2 SVGAGI. The CDR3 loop reads CASRGRAAYEQYF. CDR3 DNA: TGTGCCAGCAGGGGGAGGGCCGCCTACGAGCAGTACTTC.

The genes are TRBV28 and TRBJ1-5; possible D gene TRBD1, 5 bases. V lost 6 bases and J lost 3, with 18 bases in between. Germline assignment: CDR1 MDHEN and CDR2 SYDVKM. This CDR3 has 16 amino acids. CDR3 region: CASSSQERTFNQPQHF. Here the CDR3 DNA reads TGTGCCAGCAGCTCCCAGGAACGGACATTCAATCAGCCCCAGCATTTT.

The rearrangement uses TRBV18 and TRBJ1-1; D is perhaps TRBD1 (5 bases). V lost 1 base and J lost 7, with 10 bases in between. From germline, CDR1 is KGHSH and CDR2 LQKENI. The CDR3 has 13 amino acids. The CDR3 nucleotides read TGTGCCAGCTCACCACTGGGGGGAAGTGAAGCTTTCTTT. Residues: CASSPLGGSEAFF.

This clone was seen only once. The V call is TRBV6-5, the J call TRBJ1-3; no clear D. Germline lookup yields CDR1 MNHEY and CDR2 SVGAGI. V dropped 0 bases and J dropped 2 bases, with 11 bases sitting between them. This CDR3 region has 16 residues. The CDR3 loop is CASSYSIFSAGNTIYF. The CDR3 bases are TGTGCCAGCAGTTACTCGATTTTTTCGGCTGGAAACACCATATATTTT.

The rearrangement links TRBV6-5 to TRBJ1-2; 7 bases line up with TRBD1. V lost 4 bases and J lost 0; bases outside the gene matches: 2. The CDR3 has 14 residues. The germline V gene encodes CDR1 MNHEY and CDR2 SVGAGI. Here the CDR3 DNA reads TGTGCCAGCAGTTGGACAGGTACTAACTATGGCTACACCTTC. This codes for CASSWTGTNYGYTF.

J is TRBJ2-7 and V is TRBV11-3, with D perhaps matching TRBD1 (6 bases). V was pared by 8 bases and J by 7 bases, with 21 bases between. Germline V gives CDR1 SGHNT, CDR2 YENEEA. The CDR3 has 14 amino acids. CDR3: CASGEGAVGAEQYF. DNA for the CDR3: TGTGCCAGCGGGGAAGGTGCCGTGGGGGCGGAGCAGTACTTC.

CDR3 protein: CASSPEPGSTDTQYF. The CDR3 DNA reads TGTGCCAGCAGCCCCGAGCCAGGTAGCACAGATACGCAGTATTTT. This chain joins TRBV3-1 (or the pseudogene TRBV3-2) and TRBJ2-3, with D hard to call. Germline loops: CDR1 LGHDT, CDR2 YNNKEL (reference sequence). V was shortened by 4 bases and J by 0 bases, with 11 bases between the two germline ends. This CDR3 has 15 residues.

This clone was observed a single time. The chain joins TRBV6-2 or TRBV6-3 to TRBJ1-5, with 7 positions matching TRBD1. The germline V gene encodes CDR1 MNHEY and CDR2 SVGEGT. With 0 bases clipped from V and 6 bases from J, the junction kept 2 bases outside the gene matches. The CDR3 spans 14 residues. The CDR3 sequence: CASSYSTGSQPQHF. For the CDR3, the DNA is TGTGCCAGCAGTTACTCGACAGGGAGTCAGCCCCAGCATTTT.

The V gene is TRBV11-1, the J gene TRBJ1-1; no clear D gene. This CDR3 is built from 14 residues. The germline V gene encodes CDR1 SGHAT and CDR2 FQDESV (reference sequence). V was pared by 1 base and J by 8 bases, with 14 bases between. In DNA form, the CDR3 reads TGTGCCAGCAGCTTAGGAGGCTCCTTCGGGGAAGCTTTCTTT. It is translated as CASSLGGSFGEAFF.

This chain joins TRBV19 and TRBJ2-5, with 8 bases aligning to TRBD1. Germline CDR1 and CDR2: LNHDA and SQIVND (reference sequence). CDR3 size: 15 residues. V was pared by 5 bases and J by 2 bases, with 7 bases of the junction left unmatched. The CDR3 loop reads CASSGDRYSQETQYF. The CDR3 DNA reads TGTGCCAGTAGTGGGGACAGGTACTCACAAGAGACCCAGTACTTC.

V and J are TRBV7-2 and TRBJ2-5; D is ambiguous. Looked up from germline, CDR1 is SGHTA and CDR2 is FQGNSA. This CDR3 spans 13 amino acids. The V gene lost 2 bases and the J gene lost 5 bases, with 9 bases spanning the gap. This CDR3 reads CASSLLVRETQYF. CDR3 in DNA: TGTGCCAGCAGCTTACTAGTCCGGGAGACCCAGTACTTC.